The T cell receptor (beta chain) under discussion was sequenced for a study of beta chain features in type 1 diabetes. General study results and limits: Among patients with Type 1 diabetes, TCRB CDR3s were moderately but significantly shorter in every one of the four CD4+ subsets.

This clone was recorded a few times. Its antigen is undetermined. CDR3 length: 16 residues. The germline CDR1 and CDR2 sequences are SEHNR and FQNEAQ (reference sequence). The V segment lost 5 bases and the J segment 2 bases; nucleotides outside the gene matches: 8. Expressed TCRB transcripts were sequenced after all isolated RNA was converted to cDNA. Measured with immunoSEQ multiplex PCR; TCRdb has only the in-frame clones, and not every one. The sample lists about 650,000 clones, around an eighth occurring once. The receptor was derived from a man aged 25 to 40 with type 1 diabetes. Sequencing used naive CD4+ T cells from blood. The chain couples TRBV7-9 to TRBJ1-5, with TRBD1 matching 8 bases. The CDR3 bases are TGTGCCAGCAGCATAACAGGGGGTAGTGGCAATCAGCCCCAGCATTTT. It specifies CASSITGGSGNQPQHF.